This TCR beta chain derives from a study of cytomegalovirus exposure and HLA in healthy donors. Amplification used 60 Vbeta primers and 13 Jbeta primers. The data were produced by immunoSEQ multiplex PCR, yet TCRdb's version contains in-frame clones alone and is incomplete. The table lists 55,000 or so clones, about 82% of them singletons, with around 1.6% in the top ten. V was pared by 4 bases and J by 0 bases, with 10 bases between. The CDR3 loop spans 15 amino acids. Germline lookup yields CDR1 SGHRS and CDR2 YFSETQ. Notes on the study in general: A later analysis linked a missense DCLRE1C variant to TCR beta V- and J-gene trimming. Presence/absence results assume similar sequencing depth per donor, which may not hold. Highly shared sequence variants in one cluster were likely a sequencing artifact. CMV serostatus stood as the only immune exposure information on hand.

This clone occurred a few times. Antigen unknown. This chain connects TRBV5-1 to TRBJ1-4; a weak D match, TRBD1 (5 bases). Sequencing input: PBMCs. This clonotype was sampled from a man aged 30 to 39 in good health and CMV-seronegative. In DNA form, the CDR3 reads TGCGCCAGCAGCCCCGGGGGGACAACTAATGAAAAACTGTTTTTT. It is translated as CASSPGGTTNEKLFF.